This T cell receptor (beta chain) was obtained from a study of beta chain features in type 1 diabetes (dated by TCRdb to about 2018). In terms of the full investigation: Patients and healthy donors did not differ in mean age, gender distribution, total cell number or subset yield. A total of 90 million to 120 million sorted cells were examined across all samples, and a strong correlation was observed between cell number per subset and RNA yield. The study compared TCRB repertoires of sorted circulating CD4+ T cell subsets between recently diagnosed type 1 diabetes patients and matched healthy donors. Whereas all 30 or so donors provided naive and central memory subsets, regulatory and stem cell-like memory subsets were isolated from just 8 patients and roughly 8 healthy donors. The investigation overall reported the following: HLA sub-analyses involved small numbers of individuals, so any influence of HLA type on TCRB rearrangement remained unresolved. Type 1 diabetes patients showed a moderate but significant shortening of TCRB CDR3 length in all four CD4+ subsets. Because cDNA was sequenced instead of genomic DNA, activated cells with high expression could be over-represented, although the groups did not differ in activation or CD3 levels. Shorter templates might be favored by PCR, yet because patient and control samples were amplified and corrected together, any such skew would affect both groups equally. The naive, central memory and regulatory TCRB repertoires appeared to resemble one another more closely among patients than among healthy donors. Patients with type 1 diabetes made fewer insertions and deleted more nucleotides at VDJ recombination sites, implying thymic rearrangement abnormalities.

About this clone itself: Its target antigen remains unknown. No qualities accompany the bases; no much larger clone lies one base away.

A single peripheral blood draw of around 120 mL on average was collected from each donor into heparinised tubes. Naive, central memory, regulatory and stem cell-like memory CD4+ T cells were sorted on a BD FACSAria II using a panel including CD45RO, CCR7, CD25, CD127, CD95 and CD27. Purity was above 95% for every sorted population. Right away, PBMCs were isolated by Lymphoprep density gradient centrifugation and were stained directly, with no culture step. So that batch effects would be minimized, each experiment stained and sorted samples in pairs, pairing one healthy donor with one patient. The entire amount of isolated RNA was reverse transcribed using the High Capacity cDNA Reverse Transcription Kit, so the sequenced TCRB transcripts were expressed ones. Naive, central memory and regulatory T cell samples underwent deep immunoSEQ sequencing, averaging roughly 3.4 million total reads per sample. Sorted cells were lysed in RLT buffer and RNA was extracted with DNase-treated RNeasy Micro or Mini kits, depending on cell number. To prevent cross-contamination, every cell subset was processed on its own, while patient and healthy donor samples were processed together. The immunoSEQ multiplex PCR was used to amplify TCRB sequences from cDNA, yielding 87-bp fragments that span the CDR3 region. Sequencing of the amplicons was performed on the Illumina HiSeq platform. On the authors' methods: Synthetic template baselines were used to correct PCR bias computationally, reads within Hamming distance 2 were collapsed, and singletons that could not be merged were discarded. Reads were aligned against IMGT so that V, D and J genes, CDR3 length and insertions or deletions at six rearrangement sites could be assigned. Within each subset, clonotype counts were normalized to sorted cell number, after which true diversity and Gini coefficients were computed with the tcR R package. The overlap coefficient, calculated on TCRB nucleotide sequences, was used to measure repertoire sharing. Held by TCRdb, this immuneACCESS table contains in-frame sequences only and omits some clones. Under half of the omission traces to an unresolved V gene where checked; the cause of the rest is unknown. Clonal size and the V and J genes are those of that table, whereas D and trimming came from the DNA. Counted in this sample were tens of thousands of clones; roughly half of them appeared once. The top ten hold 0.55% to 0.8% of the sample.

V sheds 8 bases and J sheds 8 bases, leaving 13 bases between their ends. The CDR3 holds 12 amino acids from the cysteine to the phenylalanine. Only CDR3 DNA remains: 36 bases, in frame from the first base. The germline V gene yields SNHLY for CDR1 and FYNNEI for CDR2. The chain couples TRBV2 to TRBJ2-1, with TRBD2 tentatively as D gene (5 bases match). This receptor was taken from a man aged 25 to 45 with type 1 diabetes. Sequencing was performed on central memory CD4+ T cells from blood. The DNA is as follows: TGTGCCAGCTCTTGGGGAGAAGATGAGCAGTTCTTC. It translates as CASSWGEDEQFF.